Presented here are 25 T cell receptor beta chains from one specimen sequenced in a study of T cells in Graves' hyperthyroidism and ophthalmopathy. Amplification targeted TCR beta CDR3 regions from RNA transcripts. The HTBI set primed first-round TCR CDR3 RT-PCR. TCRdb used MiXCR to reprocess the multiplex PCR reads, holding one entry per CDR3 protein. Of roughly 720,000 distinct CDR3 sequences listed, around 15% are singletons. Material for sequencing was blood. The receptors stem from a man aged 45-65 years with Graves' hyperthyroidism.

This chain connects TRBV19 to TRBJ1-5; 11 nucleotides align to TRBD1. Germline V lookup: CDR1 LNHDA, CDR2 SQIVND (reference sequence). This CDR3 contains 16 residues. V lost 3 bases and J lost 7; bases outside the gene matches: 8. The CDR3 loop is CASSIWDRGLGQPQHF. DNA for the CDR3: TGTGCCAGTAGTATTTGGGACAGGGGGTTAGGCCAGCCCCAGCATTTT.

This rearrangement joins TRBV12-3 or TRBV12-4 to TRBJ1-1; 7 bases are shared with TRBD1. The J segment lost 2 bases and the V segment lost 6 bases, leaving 9 bases of the junction unmatched. This CDR3 spans 15 amino acids. CDR3 loop: CASREDGTENTEAFF. CDR3 bases: TGTGCCAGCAGGGAGGACGGGACAGAAAACACTGAAGCTTTCTTT.

This clonotype was found many times. This chain links TRBV10-3 with TRBJ1-5; D is perhaps TRBD1 (5 bases). Trimming cost V 6 bases and J 0 bases, with 12 bases left between them. This CDR3 region has 15 residues. The germline V gene has CDR1 ENHRY and CDR2 SYGVKD. The CDR3 region has the DNA TGTGCCATCAGCGGGACCGGCTATAGCAATCAGCCCCAGCATTTT. This codes for CAISGTGYSNQPQHF.

The V and J genes are TRBV6-2 or TRBV6-3 and TRBJ2-7; D is ambiguous. The CDR3 extends over 14 amino acids. V lost 5 bases and J lost 2, with 13 bases in between. CDR1 is MNHEY, CDR2 SVGEGT, per germline. CDR3 DNA: TGTGCCAGCAGTCCTGGTTTTGGGACCTACGAGCAGTACTTC. Translating it yields CASSPGFGTYEQYF.

This clonotype has a count of ten or more. V usage is TRBV7-2 and J usage is TRBJ2-3, with a weak D call TRBD2 (5 bases). Trimming took off 0 bases at V and 2 bases at J, with 9 bases between the two ends. Germline V gene sequence: CDR1 SGHTA, CDR2 FQGNSA. The CDR3 runs to 15 residues. The CDR3 DNA follows: TGTGCCAGCAGCTTAGCGTCTCGGGACACAGATACGCAGTATTTT. Translation: CASSLASRDTDTQYF.

This clonotype was seen only a few times. The chain uses TRBV19 and TRBJ2-7, with D possibly being TRBD1 or TRBD2 (5 bases each). The CDR3 spans 15 residues. V was trimmed by 8 bases and J by 0 bases, leaving 17 bases between them. Germline loops: CDR1 LNHDA, CDR2 SQIVND (reference sequence). The CDR3 region is CASGPSEDTSYEQYF. In DNA, the CDR3 is TGTGCCAGTGGCCCCTCGGAGGACACCTCCTACGAGCAGTACTTC. The full variable domain, rest sourced from reference TRBV19 and TRBJ2-7, is DGGITQSPKYLFRKEGQNVTLSCEQNLNHDAMYWYRQDPGQGLRLIYYSQIVNDFQKGDIAEGYSVSREKKESFPLTVTSAQKNPTAFYLCASGPSEDTSYEQYFGPGTRLTVT.

There are many counts of this clonotype. This rearrangement joins TRBV11-2 to TRBJ2-7; D is uncertain. Germline V CDR1 and CDR2: SGHAT, FQNNGV. The CDR3 is made up of 16 amino acids. V lost 0 bases, J lost 3 bases, and 15 bases lay in between. The CDR3: CASSLDRARGSYEQYF. DNA of the CDR3: TGTGCCAGCAGCTTAGATCGAGCCAGAGGAAGCTACGAGCAGTACTTC.

This clonotype was recorded many times. This CDR3 is CASSQQGLPSNTQYF. For the CDR3, the DNA is TGTGCCAGCAGTCAACAGGGGTTGCCATCAAATACGCAGTATTTT. The chain employs TRBV2 and TRBJ2-3; 7 nucleotides line up with TRBD1. V shed 5 bases and J 7 bases; nucleotides not matched to a gene: 12. This CDR3 has 15 residues. The V gene's germline CDR1 is SNHLY and CDR2 FYNNEI.

J is TRBJ1-1 and V is TRBV7-9; tentative D call: TRBD1 (5 bases). Germline values: CDR1 SEHNR, CDR2 FQNEAQ (reference sequence). The CDR3 extends over 15 amino acids. V lost 3 bases and J 5 bases, leaving 16 bases between the germline ends. As DNA, the CDR3 is TGTGCCAGCAGCTTGGGGCTGGCATCTCTTACTGAAGCTTTCTTT. This codes for CASSLGLASLTEAFF.

The table lists this clonotype with many counts. The CDR3: CASSDGQGGRGEQYF. CDR3 nucleotide sequence: TGTGCCAGCAGCGACGGACAGGGTGGAAGGGGGGAGCAGTACTTC. The chain is built from TRBV7-2 and TRBJ2-7; 8 bases map to TRBD1. This CDR3 contains 15 residues. Germline assignment: CDR1 SGHTA and CDR2 FQGNSA. J lost 7 bases, V lost 5 bases, and 13 bases had no gene match. Using reference TRBV7-2 and TRBJ2-7 for the parts outside the CDR3, the full variable domain is GAGVSQSPSNKVTEKGKDVELRCDPISGHTALYWYRQSLGQGLEFLIYFQGNSAPDKSGLPSDRFSAERTGGSVSTLTIQRTQQEDSAVYLCASSDGQGGRGEQYFGPGTRLTVT.

This clonotype appeared a few times. V and J are TRBV24-1 and TRBJ2-3, with 10 bases aligning to TRBD2. The ends lost 7 bases at V and 6 bases at J; junction bases unmatched: 3. This CDR3 has 13 residues. Germline CDR1 reads KGHDR; CDR2 reads SFDVKD. The CDR3 protein is CATRLAGVDTQYF. The CDR3 DNA is TGTGCCACCAGGCTAGCGGGAGTGGATACGCAGTATTTT.

This clonotype was observed a handful of times. The chain combines TRBV27 with TRBJ2-1; 7 bases agree with TRBD1. Germline V lookup: CDR1 MNHEY, CDR2 SMNVEV (reference sequence). This CDR3 region has 14 residues. V lost 6 bases and J lost 8; bases outside the gene matches: 10. The CDR3 DNA reads TGTGCCAGCAGCCGCCTCCGAGGGGGCTATGAGCAGTTCTTC. Encoded protein: CASSRLRGGYEQFF.

This clonotype has a count of ten or more. CDR3 loop: CASRQTGTETQYF. The CDR3 nucleotides read TGTGCCAGCAGACAAACAGGGACTGAGACCCAGTACTTC. The chain has TRBV28 and TRBJ2-5; D may correspond to TRBD1 or TRBD2 (6 bases each). V lost 6 bases to trimming and J lost 5 bases, with 13 bases between them. The CDR3 loop spans 13 amino acids. The germline V gene encodes CDR1 MDHEN and CDR2 SYDVKM.

The chain has TRBV20-1 and TRBJ2-7; no clear D. The germline CDR1 and CDR2 sequences are DFQATT and SNEGSKA (reference sequence). The ends were cut back, 6 bases at V and 0 bases at J, with 9 bases in the middle. This CDR3 comprises 12 residues. Here the CDR3 DNA reads TGCAGTGCGATCTCCAGCTCCTACGAGCAGTACTTC. Translated: CSAISSSYEQYF.

This clonotype was picked up many times. This rearrangement joins TRBV20-1 to TRBJ2-7; D perhaps matches TRBD2 (5 bases). CDR3 length: 11 amino acids. Trimming shortened V by 3 bases and J by 6 bases, and 9 bases separated the two germline ends. The germline gives CDR1 DFQATT, CDR2 SNEGSKA (reference sequence). Here the CDR3 DNA reads TGCAGTGCTAGCCCCGGAGGCGAGCAGTACTTC. It translates to CSASPGGEQYF.

This clonotype was counted at least ten times. This chain joins TRBV6-5 and TRBJ1-2, with 10 bases that match TRBD1. This CDR3 contains 15 residues. CDR1 and CDR2 from the germline V gene are MNHEY and SVGAGI. V dropped 2 bases and J dropped 5; count of bases not matched to a gene: 5. The CDR3 loop reads CASSYEGQGSYGYTF. CDR3 nucleotide sequence: TGTGCCAGCAGTTACGAGGGACAGGGGAGTTATGGCTACACCTTC.

This clonotype was counted at least ten times. The chain joins TRBV28 to TRBJ2-1; D possibly uses TRBD1 or TRBD2 (7 bases each). The CDR3 runs to 15 residues. V lost 7 bases to trimming and J lost 10 bases, with 23 bases between them. In germline, CDR1 is MDHEN, CDR2 SYDVKM. The CDR3 protein is CASTPPLPGGDEQFF. The CDR3 DNA is TGTGCCAGCACCCCTCCCCTCCCAGGGGGGGACGAGCAGTTCTTC.

This chain links TRBV29-1 with TRBJ1-2; D possibly corresponds to TRBD1 (5 bases). There are 12 residues in the CDR3. CDR1 and CDR2 from the germline V gene are SQVTM and ANQGSEA. V lost 5 bases, J lost 6 bases, and 13 bases lay in between. CDR3 bases: TGCAGCGTTTTTAAGGGGAGGGATGGCTACACCTTC. Residues: CSVFKGRDGYTF.

This clonotype was detected only a few times. The chain couples TRBV6-1 to TRBJ2-7; possible D gene TRBD2, 5 bases. The CDR3 is 14 amino acids. Looked up from germline, CDR1 is MNHNS and CDR2 is SASEGT. V was shortened by 5 bases and J by 0 bases, with 11 bases between the two germline ends. This CDR3 is CASSITRSSYEQYF. Here the CDR3 DNA reads TGTGCCAGCAGTATCACTAGGAGCTCCTACGAGCAGTACTTC.

This clonotype was detected ten times or more. V is TRBV11-2 and J is TRBJ1-2; D gene unclear. Germline V CDR1 and CDR2: SGHAT, FQNNGV. V lost 1 base and J lost 7, with 10 bases in between. CDR3 size: 13 residues. The CDR3 loop is CASSLGVHSGYTF. Written as DNA, the CDR3 is TGTGCCAGCAGCTTAGGGGTTCATAGTGGCTACACCTTC.

A word on this clonotype: An end of the junction differs from the germline gene, which may be a read error. The rearrangement joins TRBV9 to TRBJ2-4; 8 bases line up with TRBD2. Germline V gives CDR1 SGDLS, CDR2 YYNGEE. This CDR3 has 13 residues. CDR3 in amino acids: CTSSIGGVDIQYF. DNA for the CDR3: TGTACCAGCAGCATCGGGGGGGTGGACATTCAGTACTTC.

Worth noting for this clonotype: A much larger clone lies a single base off, so this may be a read error. The chain couples TRBV5-1 to TRBJ2-5; 10 nucleotides align to TRBD2. The CDR3 is 16 amino acids. J gave up 5 bases and V 3 bases, and 10 bases lay outside the gene matches. Per the germline V gene, CDR1 is SGHRS and CDR2 is YFSETQ. DNA for the CDR3: TGCGCCAGCAGCTGGGGGACTAGCGAGAGCGGTGAGACCCAGTACTTC. Protein sequence: CASSWGTSESGETQYF.

This clonotype appeared many times. The gene calls are TRBV11-3 and TRBJ2-1; perhaps D is TRBD1 or TRBD2 (5 bases each). V was clipped by 3 bases and J by 7 bases, with 19 bases between them. CDR1 is SGHNT and CDR2 is YENEEA in the germline V gene. There are 16 residues in the CDR3. The CDR3 DNA sequence: TGTGCCAGCAGCTTCTTGGGACCTGCGGGCCTAAATGAGCAGTTCTTC. It yields the protein CASSFLGPAGLNEQFF.

This clonotype was counted ten times or more. The genes are TRBV6-1 and TRBJ2-1; possible D gene TRBD2, 5 bases. The CDR3 totals 13 residues. Germline CDR1 and CDR2: MNHNS and SASEGT. Trimming stripped 4 bases from V and 7 bases from J, with 11 bases between. CDR3 nucleotide sequence: TGTGCCAGCAGTGTTAATAGGGAGAATGAGCAGTTCTTC. Translation: CASSVNRENEQFF.

This clonotype was detected ten times or more. V and J are TRBV27 and TRBJ1-1; no reliable D call. Germline V gene sequence: CDR1 MNHEY, CDR2 SMNVEV (reference sequence). The length of the CDR3 is 14 residues. The V end lost 6 bases, the J end lost 0 bases, and 11 bases lay between the germline ends. For the CDR3, the DNA is TGTGCCAGCAGCTTGTGGCTGTTGAACACTGAAGCTTTCTTT. This translates into CASSLWLLNTEAFF.